The 2 T cell receptor beta chains below all came from one sample that was sequenced in a study of T cell changes during pregnancy in multiple sclerosis (dated by TCRdb to about 2019). The library was produced with the immunoSEQ multiplex PCR assay. TCRdb provides this immuneACCESS table in a form limited to in-frame rearrangements. Some clones are lacking; in checked studies, under half of them reflect an unresolved V gene, and why the rest are absent is not known. In this sample the table shows over 85,000 clones, approximately 90% of which occur a single time. The ten largest clones represent roughly 0.79% of the sample. Sequencing was performed on peripheral blood, taken in the second trimester of pregnancy. The receptors originated from a female donor in good health, enrolled as a control in a pregnancy study.

The gene calls are TRBV7-8 and TRBJ2-3; D is unresolved. V was trimmed by 1 base and J by 0 bases, leaving 8 bases between them. Germline CDR1 SGHVS, CDR2 FQNEAQ. This CDR3 region has 15 residues. The CDR3 spells CASSLGGASTDTQYF. The CDR3 DNA follows: TGTGCCAGCAGCTTAGGAGGAGCTAGCACAGATACGCAGTATTTT.

The V gene is TRBV7-2, the J gene TRBJ1-1, with a tentative D call TRBD1 (6 bases). Trimming stripped 3 bases from V and 6 bases from J, with 14 bases between. The CDR3 runs to 14 residues. Germline V gene sequence: CDR1 SGHTA, CDR2 FQGNSA. The CDR3 protein is CASSLGGGGPEAFF. The DNA for the CDR3 is TGTGCCAGCAGCTTGGGGGGAGGGGGGCCTGAAGCTTTCTTT.